The sequence of this T cell receptor (beta chain) was determined in a study of response to subunit inactivated influenza vaccine. Study-level findings and limits: T cells newly recruited by each seasonal influenza vaccination are few, the authors suggested.

The CDR3 length is 14 residues. Germline V gene sequence: CDR1 MNHEY, CDR2 SMNVEV (reference sequence). The V gene end was trimmed by 6 bases and the J gene end by 4 bases; junction bases not matched to a gene: 7. TCRdb reprocessed the RT-PCR reads with MiXCR, giving one entry per CDR3 protein. Here the sample spans about 580,000 distinct CDR3 sequences, 14% being singletons. Points on this clonotype: Its specificity is not known.

The TCR originated in a man aged 45-65 years who received an inactivated influenza vaccine. The V gene is TRBV27, the J gene TRBJ2-5, with 8 positions matching TRBD2. The sample here was PBMCs from blood, taken less than 13 days after vaccination. CDR3 protein: CASSQKSGRETQYF. DNA for the CDR3: TGTGCCAGCAGCCAAAAAAGCGGGAGAGAGACCCAGTACTTC.